The T cell receptor (beta chain) under discussion was sequenced for a study of beta chain features in type 1 diabetes. This clone was counted only a few times. Germline V gene lookup returns CDR1 SNHLY and CDR2 FYNNEI. This CDR3 contains 14 residues. Trimming at V came to 7 bases and at J to 4 bases, leaving 8 bases not matched to a gene. Sequenced material consisted of expressed TCRB transcripts (all of the isolated RNA was reverse transcribed). Sequenced by immunoSEQ multiplex PCR; TCRdb stores in-frame clones only, minus some. The repertoire has around 340,000 clones, 15% to 20% of them found once; the top ten carry approximately 0.041%.

The rearrangement joins TRBV2 to TRBJ2-3; 7 bases are shared with TRBD1. The sequence was obtained from a woman aged 18-30 years in good health. Sequenced material: naive CD4+ T cells from blood. CDR3 DNA: TGTGCCAGCATAAAGGGGGCTTCCGCAGATACGCAGTATTTT. Translation gives CASIKGASADTQYF.